The clone carrying this TCR beta chain was detected a few times. Its target is not known. The data were obtained in a study of cytomegalovirus exposure and HLA in healthy donors. Findings and limits, study-wide: A few chains tied to CMV proved CMV antigen-specific in vitro. As immune exposure information, only CMV serostatus was available.

The PCR made use of 60 Vbeta and 13 Jbeta primers. Sequencing was performed with immunoSEQ multiplex PCR; in TCRdb, only in-frame clones are kept and a portion is missing. The sample consists of 85,000 to 120,000 clones, 60% to 80% of them appearing once. The CDR3 consists of 14 residues. V was pared by 6 bases and J by 5 bases, with 13 bases between. From germline, CDR1 is SEHNR and CDR2 FQNEAQ (reference sequence). The sample consisted of PBMCs. The chain carries TRBV7-9 and TRBJ1-4; possibly TRBD1 for D (6 bases). The TCR originated in a male donor in good health and CMV-seropositive. The CDR3 DNA reads TGTGCCAGCAGACCTCGGGACACGAATGAAAAACTGTTTTTT. This sequence encodes CASRPRDTNEKLFF.